These 21 T cell receptor beta chains came from one sample sequenced in a study of CD8+ T cells in alopecia areata. RNA extraction was followed by reverse transcription into cDNA, which acted as the sequencing template. Clones were sequenced by immunoSEQ multiplex PCR, and TCRdb holds only the in-frame ones, with some missing. The table shows a few hundred thousand clones, with 35% to 40% occurring only once. Treatment specified: oral pan-JAK inhibitor, 5-10 mg twice daily. The sample in question was CD4+ T cells sorted from blood, obtained around week 31, from a patient treated with tofacitinib. The receptors were gathered from a human donor with alopecia areata.

The rearrangement links TRBV29-1 to TRBJ1-6; 8 bases are shared with TRBD1. CDR1 and CDR2 from the germline V gene are SQVTM and ANQGSEA. There are 12 residues in the CDR3. After removal of 4 bases from V and 7 bases from J, the junction contained 0 bases not matched to a gene. CDR3 residues: CSVGDRNSPLHF. As DNA, the CDR3 is TGCAGCGTTGGGGACAGGAATTCACCCCTCCACTTT.

This clone was seen only a few times. This chain uses TRBV7-9 with TRBJ1-1; D is ambiguous. Trimming stripped 5 bases from V and 0 bases from J, with 13 bases between. This CDR3 region has 15 residues. CDR1 and CDR2 from the germline V gene are SEHNR and FQNEAQ (reference sequence). The CDR3 is CASSARTEMNTEAFF. The DNA for the CDR3 is TGTGCCAGCAGCGCCCGGACGGAGATGAACACTGAAGCTTTCTTT.

The table lists this clone with a few counts. The rearrangement joins TRBV19 to TRBJ1-5; D is possibly TRBD1 (5 bases). The germline CDR1 and CDR2 sequences are LNHDA and SQIVND (reference sequence). Deletions cut 1 base from V and 2 bases from J, with 15 bases between. This CDR3 contains 17 residues. The CDR3 bases are TGTGCCAGTAGTATAGCGGCGGGGCCGATGGGCAATCAGCCCCAGCATTTT. Encoded protein: CASSIAAGPMGNQPQHF.

The chain carries TRBV19 and TRBJ2-6, with D perhaps TRBD2 (6 bases). The CDR3 is 14 residues long. The germline V gene encodes CDR1 LNHDA and CDR2 SQIVND (reference sequence). Trimming stripped 6 bases from V and 4 bases from J, with 10 bases between. Written as DNA, the CDR3 is TGTGCCAGTAGACGGGGACTGGGGGCCAACGTCCTGACTTTC. Translating it yields CASRRGLGANVLTF.

In its sample, this clone was seen many times. The chain couples TRBV7-9 to TRBJ2-1, with D tentatively TRBD2 (5 bases). The CDR3 is 14 residues long. CDR1 is SEHNR, CDR2 FQNEAQ, per germline (reference sequence). V dropped 0 bases and J dropped 6 bases, with 9 bases sitting between them. The CDR3: CASSLATSLNEQFF. CDR3 coding DNA: TGTGCCAGCAGCTTAGCTACTAGTCTCAATGAGCAGTTCTTC. The entire variable domain, with the rest obtained from reference TRBV7-9 and TRBJ2-1, is as follows: DTGVSQNPRHKITKRGQNVTFRCDPISEHNRLYWYRQTLGQGPEFLTYFQNEAQLEKSRLLSDRFSAERPKGSFSTLEIQRTEQGDSAMYLCASSLATSLNEQFFGPGTRLTVL.

The V gene is TRBV5-1, the J gene TRBJ2-7; D is perhaps TRBD1 or TRBD2 (5 bases each). With 4 bases removed from V and 4 bases from J, the gap between germline ends came to 18 bases. The CDR3 contains 15 residues. The V gene's germline CDR1 is SGHRS and CDR2 YFSETQ. The DNA of the CDR3 is TGCGCCAGCAGCCTCATCCGGGACGGAGTGTACGAGCAGTACTTC. It yields the protein CASSLIRDGVYEQYF.

V is TRBV7-8 and J is TRBJ2-7; D is perhaps TRBD1 (5 bases). The CDR3 is 12 residues long. Germline CDR1 reads SGHVS; CDR2 reads FQNEAQ. Trimming cost V 6 bases and J 4 bases, with 10 bases left between them. The CDR3 DNA follows: TGTGCCAGCAGTGCTCAGGGTTACGAGCAGTACTTC. Encoded protein: CASSAQGYEQYF.

This clone was detected a few times. CDR3 coding DNA: TGCAGCGTGGCAATACCGGGACAGTACAATGAGCAGTTCTTC. This gives the protein CSVAIPGQYNEQFF. V is TRBV29-1 and J is TRBJ2-1; the match to TRBD1 covers 7 bases. With V trimmed by 6 bases and J by 4 bases, 9 bases remained unmatched. The V gene's germline CDR1 is SQVTM and CDR2 ANQGSEA. The CDR3 has 14 residues.

The chain has TRBV5-1 and TRBJ2-3, with D uncertain. The V gene's germline CDR1 is SGHRS and CDR2 YFSETQ. The V and J ends lost 6 bases and 6 bases respectively, with 14 bases between them. The CDR3 runs 13 residues. As DNA, the CDR3 is TGCGCCAGCACGATCCAACCCCCCGATACGCAGTATTTT. It is translated as CASTIQPPDTQYF.

The CDR3 DNA is TGTGCCAGCAGTGACCCTAGGCACACCGGGGAGCTGTTTTTT. Amino acid sequence: CASSDPRHTGELFF. The chain links TRBV6-5 to TRBJ2-2; D gene unclear. V was shortened by 5 bases and J by 3 bases, with 10 bases between the two germline ends. The germline gives CDR1 MNHEY, CDR2 SVGAGI. The CDR3 length is 14 residues.

In this sample, this clone turned up a few times. This chain joins TRBV10-3 and TRBJ1-6; the match to TRBD1 covers 8 bases. The junction had 3 bases not matched to a gene; V was cut back by 2 bases and J by 6 bases. This CDR3 is built from 15 residues. Germline loops: CDR1 ENHRY, CDR2 SYGVKD. The CDR3 region is CAISERQGANSPLHF. The CDR3 nucleotides are TGTGCCATCAGTGAGCGGCAGGGGGCTAATTCACCCCTCCACTTT.

The gene calls are TRBV9 and TRBJ1-2; D not certain. The length of the CDR3 is 13 residues. Per the germline V gene, CDR1 is SGDLS and CDR2 is YYNGEE. V gave up 0 bases and J gave up 7 bases, with 10 bases separating them. CDR3 nucleotides: TGTGCCAGCAGCGTAGTAGAGGTGGGTGGCTACACCTTC. Its translation is CASSVVEVGGYTF. Looking up the rest from reference TRBV9 and TRBJ1-2 gives the full variable domain: DSGVTQTPKHLITATGQRVTLRCSPRSGDLSVYWYQQSLDQGLQFLIQYYNGEERAKGNILERFSAQQFPDLHSELNLSSLELGDSALYFCASSVVEVGGYTFGSGTRLTVV.

The V gene is TRBV25-1, the J gene TRBJ1-2; a possible D gene is TRBD1 (6 bases). The CDR3 contains 15 residues. CDR1 and CDR2 (germline): MGHDK, SYGVNS. V was trimmed by 4 bases and J by 7 bases, leaving 19 bases between them. CDR3 nucleotide sequence: TGTGCCAGCAGTGTCCAGGGGTCCCAATCTGGTGGCTACACCTTC. It yields the protein CASSVQGSQSGGYTF.

V gene TRBV29-1 combines with J gene TRBJ2-1; D is ambiguous. The CDR3 length is 11 residues. V dropped 4 bases and J dropped 5 bases, with 6 bases sitting between them. Germline assignment: CDR1 SQVTM and CDR2 ANQGSEA. CDR3 in DNA: TGCAGCGTTGTCAGGAACAATGAGCAGTTCTTC. Translated: CSVVRNNEQFF.

The chain's CDR3 is CASSPSVGGLRETQYF. The CDR3 nucleotides read TGTGCCAGCAGCCCTTCGGTAGGAGGGCTTAGGGAGACCCAGTACTTC. V usage is TRBV9 and J usage is TRBJ2-5, with D possibly matching TRBD2 (6 bases). The CDR3 runs 16 residues. V gave up 4 bases and J gave up 5 bases, with 21 bases separating them. From germline, CDR1 is SGDLS and CDR2 YYNGEE.

The rearrangement joins TRBV5-6 to TRBJ2-6; D is ambiguous. V lost 2 bases, J lost 1 base, and 4 bases lay in between. Looked up from germline, CDR1 is SGHDT and CDR2 is YYEEEE. The CDR3 has 14 residues. In nucleotides, the CDR3 is TGTGCCAGCAGCTTAAGATCTGGGGCCAACGTCCTGACTTTC. This gives the protein CASSLRSGANVLTF.

This clone appeared a single time. This sequence joins TRBV25-1 and TRBJ1-1, with D possibly being TRBD1 (6 bases). The V gene's germline CDR1 is MGHDK and CDR2 SYGVNS. The CDR3 loop spans 13 amino acids. Trimming stripped 6 bases from V and 5 bases from J, with 13 bases between. The CDR3 sequence: CASSNTGRTEAFF. CDR3 nucleotide sequence: TGTGCCAGCAGCAATACAGGGAGAACTGAAGCTTTCTTT.

In DNA, the CDR3 is TGTGCCAGCAGTAATACAGGGAAAGAGCAGTACTTC. This encodes CASSNTGKEQYF. The chain recombines TRBV6-5 with TRBJ2-7, with a weak D call TRBD1 (6 bases). The V and J ends lost 5 bases and 7 bases respectively, with 12 bases between them. The germline V gene encodes CDR1 MNHEY and CDR2 SVGAGI. This CDR3 has 12 amino acids.

The chain joins TRBV30 to TRBJ1-6; D may be TRBD1 (6 bases). Per germline, CDR1 GTSNPN and CDR2 SVGIG (reference sequence). This CDR3 region has 13 residues. Trimming removed 5 bases at V and 7 bases at J, with 12 bases between. CDR3 nucleotides: TGTGCCTGGGCCCCCACAGGGAATTCACCCCTCCACTTT. Its protein product is CAWAPTGNSPLHF.

This clone was counted a few times. The chain has TRBV7-2 and TRBJ2-2; 10 positions match TRBD2. The CDR3 loop spans 18 amino acids. Trimming cost V 2 bases and J 0 bases; bases outside gene matches: 6. Germline V gene lookup returns CDR1 SGHTA and CDR2 FQGNSA. CDR3 nucleotide sequence: TGTGCCAGCAGCTTACGTCCTAGCGGGGGCACGAACACCGGGGAGCTGTTTTTT. It codes for CASSLRPSGGTNTGELFF.

This clone was found once. The chain links TRBV5-1 to TRBJ1-1; TRBD1 is a possible D gene (5 bases). This CDR3 is 15 amino acids long. The germline CDR1 and CDR2 sequences are SGHRS and YFSETQ. Trimming left V 4 bases short and J 0 bases short, with 13 bases between. CDR3 in DNA: TGCGCCAGCAGCCTCGGGACGGTCATGAACACTGAAGCTTTCTTT. This sequence encodes CASSLGTVMNTEAFF. Variable domain in full (rest from reference TRBV5-1 and TRBJ1-1): KAGVTQTPRYLIKTRGQQVTLSCSPISGHRSVSWYQQTPGQGLQFLFEYFSETQRNKGNFPGRFSGRQFSNSRSEMNVSTLELGDSALYLCASSLGTVMNTEAFFGQGTRLTVV.